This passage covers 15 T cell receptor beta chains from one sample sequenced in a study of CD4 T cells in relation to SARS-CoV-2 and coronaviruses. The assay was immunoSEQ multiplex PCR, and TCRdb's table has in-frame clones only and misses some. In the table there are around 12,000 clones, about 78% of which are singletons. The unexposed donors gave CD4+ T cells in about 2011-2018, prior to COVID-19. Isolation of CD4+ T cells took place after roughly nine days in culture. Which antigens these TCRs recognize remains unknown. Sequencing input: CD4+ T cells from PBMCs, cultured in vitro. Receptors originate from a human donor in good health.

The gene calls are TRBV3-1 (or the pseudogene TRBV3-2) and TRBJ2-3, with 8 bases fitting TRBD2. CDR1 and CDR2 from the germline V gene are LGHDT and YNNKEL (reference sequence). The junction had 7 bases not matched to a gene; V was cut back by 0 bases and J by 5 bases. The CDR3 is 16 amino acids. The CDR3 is CASSQEGRGDIDTQYF. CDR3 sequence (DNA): TGTGCCAGCAGCCAAGAGGGGCGGGGGGATATAGATACGCAGTATTTT.

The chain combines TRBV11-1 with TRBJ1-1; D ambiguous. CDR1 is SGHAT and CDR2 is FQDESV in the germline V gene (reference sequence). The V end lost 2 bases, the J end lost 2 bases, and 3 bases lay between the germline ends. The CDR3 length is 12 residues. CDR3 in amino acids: CASSLTNTEAFF. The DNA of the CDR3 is TGTGCCAGCAGCTTAACAAACACTGAAGCTTTCTTT.

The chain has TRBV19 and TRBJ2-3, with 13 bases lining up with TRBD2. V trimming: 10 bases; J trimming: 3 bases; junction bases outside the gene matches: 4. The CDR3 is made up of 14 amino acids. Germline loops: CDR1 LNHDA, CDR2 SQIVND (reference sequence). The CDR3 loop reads CATRTSGGTDTQYF. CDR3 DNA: TGTGCCACCCGGACTAGCGGGGGTACAGATACGCAGTATTTT. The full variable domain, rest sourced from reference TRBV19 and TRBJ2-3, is DGGITQSPKYLFRKEGQNVTLSCEQNLNHDAMYWYRQDPGQGLRLIYYSQIVNDFQKGDIAEGYSVSREKKESFPLTVTSAQKNPTAFYLCATRTSGGTDTQYFGPGTRLTVL.

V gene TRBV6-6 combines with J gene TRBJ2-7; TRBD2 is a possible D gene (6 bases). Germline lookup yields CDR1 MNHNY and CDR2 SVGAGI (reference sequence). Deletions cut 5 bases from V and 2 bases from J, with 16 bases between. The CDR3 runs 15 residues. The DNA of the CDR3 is TGTGCCAGCAGTAACATGGGGAGGTACCCCTACGAGCAGTACTTC. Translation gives CASSNMGRYPYEQYF.

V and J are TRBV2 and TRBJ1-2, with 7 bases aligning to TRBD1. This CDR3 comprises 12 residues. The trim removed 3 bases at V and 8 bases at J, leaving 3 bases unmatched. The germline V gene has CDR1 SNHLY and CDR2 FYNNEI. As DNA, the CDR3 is TGTGCCAGCAGTGACCGGGACAGAGGCTACACCTTC. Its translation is CASSDRDRGYTF.

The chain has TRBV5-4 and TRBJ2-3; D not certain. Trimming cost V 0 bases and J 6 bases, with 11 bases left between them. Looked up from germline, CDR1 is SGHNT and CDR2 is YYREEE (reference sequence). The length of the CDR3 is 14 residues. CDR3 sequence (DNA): TGTGCCAGCAGCTTGGACCCAGATATGGATACGCAGTATTTT. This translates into CASSLDPDMDTQYF.

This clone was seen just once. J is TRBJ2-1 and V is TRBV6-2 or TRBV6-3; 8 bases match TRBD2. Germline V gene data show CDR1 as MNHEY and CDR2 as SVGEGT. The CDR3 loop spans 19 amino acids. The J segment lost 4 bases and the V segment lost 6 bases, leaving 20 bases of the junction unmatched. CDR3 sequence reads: CASSRYSPTTSGVYNEQFF. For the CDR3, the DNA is TGTGCCAGCAGCCGTTACTCCCCGACCACTAGCGGAGTGTACAATGAGCAGTTCTTC.

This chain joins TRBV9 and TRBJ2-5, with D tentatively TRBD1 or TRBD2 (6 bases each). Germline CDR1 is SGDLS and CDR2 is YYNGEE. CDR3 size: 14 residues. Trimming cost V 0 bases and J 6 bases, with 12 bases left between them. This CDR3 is CASSVEGGVKTQYF. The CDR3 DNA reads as TGTGCCAGCAGCGTAGAGGGGGGAGTCAAGACCCAGTACTTC.

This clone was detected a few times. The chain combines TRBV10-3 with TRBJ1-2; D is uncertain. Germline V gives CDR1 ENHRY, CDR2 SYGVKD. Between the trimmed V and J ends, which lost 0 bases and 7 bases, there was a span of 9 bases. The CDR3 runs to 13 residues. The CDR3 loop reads CAISESQTIGYTF. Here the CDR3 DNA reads TGTGCCATCAGTGAGTCCCAGACTATTGGCTACACCTTC.

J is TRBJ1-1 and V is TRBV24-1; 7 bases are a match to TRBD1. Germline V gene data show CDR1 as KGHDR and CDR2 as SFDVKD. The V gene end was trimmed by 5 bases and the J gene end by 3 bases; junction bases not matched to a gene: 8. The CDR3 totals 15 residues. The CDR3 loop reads CATSGPTGRDTEAFF. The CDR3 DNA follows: TGTGCCACCAGTGGCCCGACAGGGAGGGACACTGAAGCTTTCTTT.

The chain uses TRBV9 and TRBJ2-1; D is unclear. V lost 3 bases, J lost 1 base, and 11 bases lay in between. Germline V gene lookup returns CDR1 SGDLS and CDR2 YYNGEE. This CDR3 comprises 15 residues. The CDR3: CASSGNGESYNEQFF. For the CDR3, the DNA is TGTGCCAGCAGCGGAAACGGAGAATCCTACAATGAGCAGTTCTTC.

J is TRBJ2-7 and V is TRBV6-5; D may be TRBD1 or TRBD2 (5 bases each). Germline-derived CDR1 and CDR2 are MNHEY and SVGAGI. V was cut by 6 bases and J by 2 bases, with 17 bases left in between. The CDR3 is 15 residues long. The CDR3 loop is CASSPNRDQTYEQYF. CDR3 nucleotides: TGTGCCAGCAGCCCGAACCGGGACCAAACCTACGAGCAGTACTTC.

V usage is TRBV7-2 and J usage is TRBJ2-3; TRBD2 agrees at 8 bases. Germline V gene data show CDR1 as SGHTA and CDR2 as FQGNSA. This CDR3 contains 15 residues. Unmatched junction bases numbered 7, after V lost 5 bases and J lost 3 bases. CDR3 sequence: CASSPGGVGTDTQYF. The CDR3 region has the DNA TGTGCCAGCAGCCCCGGGGGGGTGGGTACAGATACGCAGTATTTT.

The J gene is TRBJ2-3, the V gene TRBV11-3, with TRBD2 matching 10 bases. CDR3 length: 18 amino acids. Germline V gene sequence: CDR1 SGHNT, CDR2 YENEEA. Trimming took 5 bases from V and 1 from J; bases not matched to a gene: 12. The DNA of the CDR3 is TGTGCCAGCAGCCCCGCTAGCGGGAGCATAAGCGGCACAGATACGCAGTATTTT. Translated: CASSPASGSISGTDTQYF.

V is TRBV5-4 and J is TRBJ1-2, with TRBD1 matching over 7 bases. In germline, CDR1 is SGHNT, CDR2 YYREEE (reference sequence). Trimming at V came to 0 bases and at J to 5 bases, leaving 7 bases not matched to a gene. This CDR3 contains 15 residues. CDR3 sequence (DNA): TGTGCCAGCAGCTTGGAGCCAGGGGGACGGTATGGCTACACCTTC. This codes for CASSLEPGGRYGYTF.